This T cell receptor beta chain comes out of a study of shared clonotypes between healthy human individuals. Study-level information: There were three CD4 naive, three CD4 memory, two CD8 naive and one CD8 memory plates per donor. Study-wide findings and caveats: Clonotypes which were not shared had lower generation probabilities than clonotypes that all four donors shared.

Repertoires were generated with immunoSEQ multiplex PCR, while TCRdb's copy carries only in-frame clones and drops some. The sample lists about 800,000 clones, approximately 97% occurring once. Trimming took off 2 bases at V and 7 bases at J, with 22 bases between the two ends. Germline CDR1 reads SEHNR; CDR2 reads FQNEAQ (reference sequence). This CDR3 is built from 17 residues. Positively selected for CCR7, the CD45RO-negative cells used as naive CD8 cells excluded terminally differentiated effector memory CD45RA+ cells. Notes on this clone: Its antigen is not known.

This chain connects TRBV7-9 to TRBJ2-3; D assignment may be TRBD1 or TRBD2 (5 bases each). Source material: naive CD8+ T cells sorted from blood. The TCR comes from a man younger than 45 in good health. The CDR3 DNA follows: TGTGCCAGCAGCTTATCTACCCTCAGGGACCGACCTCATACGCAGTATTTT. Protein product: CASSLSTLRDRPHTQYF. Looking up the rest from reference TRBV7-9 and TRBJ2-3 gives the full variable domain: DTGVSQNPRHKITKRGQNVTFRCDPISEHNRLYWYRQTLGQGPEFLTYFQNEAQLEKSRLLSDRFSAERPKGSFSTLEIQRTEQGDSAMYLCASSLSTLRDRPHTQYFGPGTRLTVL.